The following is a T cell receptor beta chain sequence with its context. CDR3 length: 15 residues. Germline V gives CDR1 DFQATT, CDR2 SNEGSKA (reference sequence). Trimming cost V 3 bases and J 0 bases, with 12 bases left between them. There were TCR beta CDR3 regions amplified from RNA transcripts. A first-round RT-PCR of the TCR CDR3 used the HTBI primer set. TCRdb re-derived calls from the multiplex PCR reads in MiXCR, one entry per CDR3 protein. The sample holds some 800,000 distinct CDR3 sequences; over 35% are singletons and the top ten take 8.9%. This entry belongs to a study of T cells in Graves' hyperthyroidism and ophthalmopathy. Study-level background: Upon initial diagnosis and before any treatment, peripheral blood was collected.

Uncontrolled infections, other autoimmune diseases, pregnancy or lactation led to exclusion of patients. This sequence was found in a young man with Graves' hyperthyroidism. Source material: blood. The chain links TRBV20-1 to TRBJ1-5; D remains ambiguous. The CDR3 here is CSASNRLLSNQPQHF. The CDR3 DNA reads as TGCAGTGCTAGTAATCGACTTCTTAGCAATCAGCCCCAGCATTTT.